This entry lists 13 T cell receptor beta chains sequenced from one sample in a study of blood T cell repertoires in COVID-19. The repertoire was sequenced with immunoSEQ multiplex PCR; TCRdb's copy has only in-frame clones and lacks some. The repertoire holds approximately 280,000 clones, with around 90% as singletons. The source material was peripheral blood. The receptors here all came from a man aged 18 to 35 with active or convalescent COVID-19.

This chain links TRBV29-1 with TRBJ1-1, with 7 bases aligning to TRBD1. The trim removed 3 bases at V and 8 bases at J, leaving 3 bases unmatched. The CDR3 spans 11 residues. The germline V gene encodes CDR1 SQVTM and CDR2 ANQGSEA. The CDR3 nucleotides are TGCAGCGTTGAGACAGGGATGGAAGCTTTCTTT. Translation: CSVETGMEAFF.

The V call is TRBV14, the J call TRBJ1-1, with 7 bases matching TRBD1. After removal of 0 bases from V and 0 bases from J, the junction contained 4 bases not matched to a gene. This CDR3 region has 16 residues. Germline V gives CDR1 SGHDN, CDR2 FVKESK. The CDR3 reads CASSQDMGQLNTEAFF. CDR3 coding DNA: TGTGCCAGCAGCCAAGATATGGGACAGTTGAACACTGAAGCTTTCTTT.

The chain recombines TRBV5-1 with TRBJ1-6; 7 positions agree with TRBD1. After removal of 4 bases from V and 8 bases from J, the junction contained 9 bases not matched to a gene. Germline V gene sequence: CDR1 SGHRS, CDR2 YFSETQ. There are 15 residues in the CDR3. The CDR3: CASSRAWTGDSPLHF. CDR3 bases: TGCGCCAGCAGCCGGGCTTGGACAGGTGATTCACCCCTCCACTTT.

This clone was seen a few times. The J gene is TRBJ2-7, the V gene TRBV6-6, with 8 bases aligning to TRBD2. V was pared by 2 bases and J by 2 bases, with 8 bases of the junction left unmatched. The CDR3 has 16 amino acids. Germline CDR1 and CDR2: MNHNY and SVGAGI (reference sequence). As DNA, the CDR3 is TGTGCCAGCAGTTACATATCGGGGGGGACCCCCTACGAGCAGTACTTC. It is translated as CASSYISGGTPYEQYF.

The rearrangement joins TRBV9 to TRBJ2-1; the D gene is possibly TRBD2 (5 bases). V gave up 3 bases and J gave up 8 bases, with 15 bases separating them. Per germline, CDR1 SGDLS and CDR2 YYNGEE. CDR3 size: 14 residues. CDR3 DNA sequence: TGTGCCAGCAGCGCGGGCCCAGCGGCCCATGAGCAGTTCTTC. The encoded protein is CASSAGPAAHEQFF.

This sequence joins TRBV9 and TRBJ2-7; tentative D call: TRBD1 (5 bases). The V and J ends lost 0 bases and 0 bases respectively, with 10 bases between them. Germline V gives CDR1 SGDLS, CDR2 YYNGEE. The CDR3 spans 15 residues. CDR3 coding DNA: TGTGCCAGCAGCGTAGAACAGGAAGCCTCCTACGAGCAGTACTTC. Amino acid sequence: CASSVEQEASYEQYF.

This sequence joins TRBV6-5 and TRBJ1-1; D is uncertain. This CDR3 comprises 14 residues. V shed 6 bases and J shed 3 bases, with 14 bases lying between them. Per germline, CDR1 MNHEY and CDR2 SVGAGI. DNA of the CDR3: TGTGCCAGCAGGCGTATGGCACAGCACACTGAAGCTTTCTTT. Encoded protein: CASRRMAQHTEAFF.

The chain recombines TRBV27 with TRBJ1-1, with D tentatively TRBD1 (6 bases). This CDR3 contains 14 residues. Per germline, CDR1 MNHEY and CDR2 SMNVEV (reference sequence). Trimming pared 4 bases from V and 0 bases from J, leaving 9 bases between. The CDR3 nucleotides are TGTGCCAGCAGTTCGAACAGGGTGAACACTGAAGCTTTCTTT. Translation: CASSSNRVNTEAFF.

V gene TRBV18 combines with J gene TRBJ2-3; tentative D call: TRBD1 (6 bases). This CDR3 contains 12 residues. The germline V gene has CDR1 KGHSH and CDR2 LQKENI. V shed 6 bases and J shed 6 bases, with 10 bases lying between them. CDR3 region: CASSSTGDTQYF. In DNA, the CDR3 is TGTGCCAGCTCTTCCACAGGGGATACGCAGTATTTT.

The V and J genes are TRBV5-1 and TRBJ2-1; D is perhaps TRBD2 (7 bases). Germline CDR1 is SGHRS and CDR2 is YFSETQ. V gave up 1 base and J gave up 4 bases, with 18 bases separating them. The CDR3 length is 17 residues. The CDR3 nucleotides are TGCGCCAGCAGCTTGTATAGTGGCGGGGGCCAATACAATGAGCAGTTCTTC. This codes for CASSLYSGGGQYNEQFF. Complete variable domain (other parts from reference TRBV5-1 and TRBJ2-1): KAGVTQTPRYLIKTRGQQVTLSCSPISGHRSVSWYQQTPGQGLQFLFEYFSETQRNKGNFPGRFSGRQFSNSRSEMNVSTLELGDSALYLCASSLYSGGGQYNEQFFGPGTRLTVL.

The rearrangement links TRBV5-1 to TRBJ2-7; 8 positions match TRBD1. Losses at the gene ends were 3 bases for V and 5 bases for J; bases not matched to a gene: 10. Germline assignment: CDR1 SGHRS and CDR2 YFSETQ. The CDR3 spans 15 residues. The CDR3 region has the DNA TGCGCCAGCAGCTCCTGGACAGGGCAGGCCCACGAGCAGTACTTC. This sequence encodes CASSSWTGQAHEQYF.

With respect to this clone: Other DNA sequences in the sample encode the same CDR3. The V gene is TRBV19, the J gene TRBJ2-7; TRBD1 agrees at 8 bases. V was clipped by 3 bases and J by 4 bases; unmatched bases: 5. Germline CDR1 LNHDA, CDR2 SQIVND (reference sequence). The CDR3 is 14 residues long. The CDR3 here is CASSIGTGLYEQYF. CDR3 nucleotide sequence: TGTGCCAGTAGTATCGGGACAGGTCTATACGAGCAGTACTTC.

The V call is TRBV6-2 or TRBV6-3, the J call TRBJ2-5, with 7 bases lining up with TRBD1. This CDR3 region has 14 residues. V trimming: 4 bases; J trimming: 3 bases; junction bases outside the gene matches: 5. Germline CDR1 MNHEY, CDR2 SVGEGT. The CDR3 spells CASSSTGIEETQYF. The CDR3 nucleotides read TGTGCCAGCAGTTCGACAGGGATTGAAGAGACCCAGTACTTC.